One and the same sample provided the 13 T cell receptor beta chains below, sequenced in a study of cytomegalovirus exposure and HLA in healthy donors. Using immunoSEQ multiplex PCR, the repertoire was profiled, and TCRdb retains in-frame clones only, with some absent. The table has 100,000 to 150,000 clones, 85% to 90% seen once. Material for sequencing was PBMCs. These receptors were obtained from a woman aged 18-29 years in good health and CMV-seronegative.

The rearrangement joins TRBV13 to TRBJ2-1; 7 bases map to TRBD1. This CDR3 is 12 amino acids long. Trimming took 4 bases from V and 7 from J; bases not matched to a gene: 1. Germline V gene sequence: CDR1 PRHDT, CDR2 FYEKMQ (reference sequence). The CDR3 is CASSSTGNEQFF. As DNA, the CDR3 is TGTGCCAGCAGCTCGACAGGGAATGAGCAGTTCTTC.

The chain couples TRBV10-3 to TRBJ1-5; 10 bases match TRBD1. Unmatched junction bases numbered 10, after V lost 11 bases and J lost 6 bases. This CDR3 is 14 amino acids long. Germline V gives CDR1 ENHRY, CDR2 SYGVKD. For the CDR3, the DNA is TGTGCCGCCGCCGGGACAGGGGAGATTCAGCCCCAGCATTTT. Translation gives CAAAGTGEIQPQHF.

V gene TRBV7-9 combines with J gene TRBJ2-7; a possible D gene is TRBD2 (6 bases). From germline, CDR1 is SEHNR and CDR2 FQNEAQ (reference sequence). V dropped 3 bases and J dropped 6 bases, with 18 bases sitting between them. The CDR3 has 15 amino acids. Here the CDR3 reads CASSLFKSSGSEQYF. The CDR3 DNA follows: TGTGCCAGCAGCTTGTTTAAAAGTAGCGGCTCCGAGCAGTACTTC. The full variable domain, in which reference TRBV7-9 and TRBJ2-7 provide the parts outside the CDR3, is DTGVSQNPRHKITKRGQNVTFRCDPISEHNRLYWYRQTLGQGPEFLTYFQNEAQLEKSRLLSDRFSAERPKGSFSTLEIQRTEQGDSAMYLCASSLFKSSGSEQYFGPGTRLTVT.

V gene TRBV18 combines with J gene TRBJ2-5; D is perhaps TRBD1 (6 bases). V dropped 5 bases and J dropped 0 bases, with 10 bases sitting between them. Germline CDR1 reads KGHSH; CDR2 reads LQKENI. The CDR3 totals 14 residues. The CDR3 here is CASSRGQYQETQYF. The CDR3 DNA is TGTGCCAGCTCAAGAGGACAGTACCAAGAGACCCAGTACTTC.

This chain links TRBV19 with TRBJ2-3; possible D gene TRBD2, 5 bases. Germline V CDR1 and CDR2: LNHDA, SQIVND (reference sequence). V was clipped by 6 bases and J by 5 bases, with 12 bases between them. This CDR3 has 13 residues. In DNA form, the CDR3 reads TGTGCCAGTAGGCGGGCTAACAGAGATACGCAGTATTTT. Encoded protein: CASRRANRDTQYF. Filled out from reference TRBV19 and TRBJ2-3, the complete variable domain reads DGGITQSPKYLFRKEGQNVTLSCEQNLNHDAMYWYRQDPGQGLRLIYYSQIVNDFQKGDIAEGYSVSREKKESFPLTVTSAQKNPTAFYLCASRRANRDTQYFGPGTRLTVL.

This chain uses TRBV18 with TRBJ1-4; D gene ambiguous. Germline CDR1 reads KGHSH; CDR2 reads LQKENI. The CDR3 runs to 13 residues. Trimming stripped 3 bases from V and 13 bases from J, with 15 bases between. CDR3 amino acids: CASSPEEFLGLFF. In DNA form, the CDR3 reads TGTGCCAGCTCACCTGAGGAGTTTTTGGGACTGTTTTTT.

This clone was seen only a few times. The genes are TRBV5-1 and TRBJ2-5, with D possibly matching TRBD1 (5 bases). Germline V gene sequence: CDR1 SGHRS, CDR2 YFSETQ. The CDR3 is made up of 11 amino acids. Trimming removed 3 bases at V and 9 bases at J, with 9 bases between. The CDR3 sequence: CASSWGEAQYF. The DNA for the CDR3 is TGCGCCAGCAGCTGGGGCGAAGCCCAGTACTTC.

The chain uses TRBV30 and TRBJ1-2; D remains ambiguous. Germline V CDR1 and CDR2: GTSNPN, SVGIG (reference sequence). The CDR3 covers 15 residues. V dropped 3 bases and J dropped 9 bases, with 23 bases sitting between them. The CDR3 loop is CAWRPSPPALTSYTF. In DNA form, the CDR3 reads TGTGCCTGGAGACCTTCCCCCCCCGCCTTAACAAGCTACACCTTC.

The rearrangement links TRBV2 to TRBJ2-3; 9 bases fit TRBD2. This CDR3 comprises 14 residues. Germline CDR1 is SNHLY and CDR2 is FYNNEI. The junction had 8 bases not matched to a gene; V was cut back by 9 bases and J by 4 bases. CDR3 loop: CARESGGSSDTQYF. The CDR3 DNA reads TGTGCCAGAGAGAGCGGGGGGTCATCAGATACGCAGTATTTT.

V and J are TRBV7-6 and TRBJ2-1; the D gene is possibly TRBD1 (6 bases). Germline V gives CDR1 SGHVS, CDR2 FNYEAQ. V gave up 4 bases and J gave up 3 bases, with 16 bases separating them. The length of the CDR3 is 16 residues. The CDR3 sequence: CASSSNGGDLYNEQFF. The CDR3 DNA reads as TGTGCCAGCAGCTCCAATGGGGGCGACCTCTACAATGAGCAGTTCTTC. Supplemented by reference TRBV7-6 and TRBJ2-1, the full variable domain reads GAGVSQSPRYKVTKRGQDVALRCDPISGHVSLYWYRQALGQGPEFLTYFNYEAQQDKSGLPNDRFSAERPEGSISTLTIQRTEQRDSAMYRCASSSNGGDLYNEQFFGPGTRLTVL.

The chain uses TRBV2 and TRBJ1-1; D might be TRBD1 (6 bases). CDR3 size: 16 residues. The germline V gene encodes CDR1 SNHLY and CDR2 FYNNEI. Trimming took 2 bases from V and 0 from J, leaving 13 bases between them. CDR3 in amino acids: CASSERGGRLNTEAFF. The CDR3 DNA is TGTGCCAGCAGTGAAAGGGGGGGCAGGTTGAACACTGAAGCTTTCTTT.

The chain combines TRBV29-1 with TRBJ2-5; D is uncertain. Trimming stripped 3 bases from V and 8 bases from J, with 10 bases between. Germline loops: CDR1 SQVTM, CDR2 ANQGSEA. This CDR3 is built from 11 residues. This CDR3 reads CSVDNYITQYF. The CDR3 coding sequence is TGCAGCGTTGACAACTACATAACCCAGTACTTC.

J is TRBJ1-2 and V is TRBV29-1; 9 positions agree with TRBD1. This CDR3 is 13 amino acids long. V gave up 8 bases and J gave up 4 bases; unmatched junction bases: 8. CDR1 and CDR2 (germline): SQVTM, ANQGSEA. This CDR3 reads CSSWGQGAYGYTF. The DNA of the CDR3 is TGCAGCTCGTGGGGACAGGGCGCCTATGGCTACACCTTC.